The 4 T cell receptor beta chains presented below share a single source sample, sequenced in a study of T cells in Graves' hyperthyroidism and ophthalmopathy. The TCR beta CDR3 regions underwent amplification using RNA transcripts as the source. A first-round RT-PCR of the TCR CDR3 used the HTBI primer set. MiXCR was run by TCRdb on the multiplex PCR reads, yielding one entry per CDR3 protein. The table has approximately 600,000 distinct CDR3 sequences, more than 20% seen once. Sample: blood. The source is a young man with Graves' ophthalmopathy.

The genes are TRBV7-2 and TRBJ2-4; the D gene could be TRBD1 or TRBD2 (5 bases each). There are 15 residues in the CDR3. Deletions cut 5 bases from V and 6 bases from J, with 17 bases between. Germline CDR1 reads SGHTA; CDR2 reads FQGNSA. The CDR3 is CASSDRGRELNIQYF. CDR3 sequence (DNA): TGTGCCAGCAGCGACCGGGGCAGGGAGTTAAACATTCAGTACTTC.

J is TRBJ2-2 and V is TRBV27, with D possibly matching TRBD1 (6 bases). Trimming took off 4 bases at V and 15 bases at J, with 15 bases between the two ends. Germline-derived CDR1 and CDR2 are MNHEY and SMNVEV (reference sequence). There are 12 residues in the CDR3. The CDR3 reads CASSSSPGQMFF. As DNA, the CDR3 is TGTGCCAGCAGTTCCTCTCCGGGACAAATGTTTTTT.

This clonotype was picked up many times. V gene TRBV2 combines with J gene TRBJ2-1; possibly TRBD1 or TRBD2 for D (5 bases each). The CDR3 consists of 16 residues. V gave up 3 bases and J gave up 0 bases, with 12 bases separating them. Germline CDR1 and CDR2: SNHLY and FYNNEI. In nucleotides, the CDR3 is TGTGCCAGCAGTGATGGGGGTCGGAGCTCCTACAATGAGCAGTTCTTC. Its translation is CASSDGGRSSYNEQFF.

The chain recombines TRBV4-1 with TRBJ2-7, with 7 bases matching TRBD1. The CDR3 is 17 amino acids. Germline CDR1 and CDR2: MGHRA and YSYEKL. V lost 1 base to trimming and J lost 4 bases; unmatched junction nucleotides: 13. The CDR3 here is CASSQVLPRQGIYEQYF. Written as DNA, the CDR3 is TGCGCCAGCAGCCAAGTGTTGCCGAGACAGGGAATATACGAGCAGTACTTC.